The next 14 T cell receptor beta chains were all read from a single sample in a study of shared clonotypes between healthy human individuals. It was CD45RO-negative cells, positively selected for CCR7, that made up naive CD8 cells, with terminally differentiated effector memory CD45RA+ cells excluded. The data were produced by immunoSEQ multiplex PCR, yet TCRdb's version contains in-frame clones alone and is incomplete. The sample yields more than 2 million clones, around 96% seen once. The sequencing sample was made of naive CD8+ T cells sorted from blood. The receptors were gathered from a man aged 18 to 30 in good health.

This chain joins TRBV28 and TRBJ2-7; D may match TRBD1 or TRBD2 (7 bases each). Germline V CDR1 and CDR2: MDHEN, SYDVKM. V shed 7 bases and J shed 6 bases, with 16 bases lying between them. The CDR3 is 13 residues long. The CDR3 bases are TGTGCCAGCACCGCAACAGGGGAGGGCGAGCAGTACTTC. This gives the protein CASTATGEGEQYF.

The chain couples TRBV29-1 to TRBJ2-5; 10 bases agree with TRBD2. The germline V gene has CDR1 SQVTM and CDR2 ANQGSEA. The CDR3 has 15 residues. The trim removed 7 bases at V and 2 bases at J, leaving 10 bases unmatched. The chain's CDR3 is CSAPPLAGLQETQYF. CDR3 in DNA: TGCAGCGCTCCACCACTAGCGGGGTTACAAGAGACCCAGTACTTC.

The chain employs TRBV7-8 and TRBJ2-7, with 8 bases that match TRBD2. The CDR3 sequence is 18 residues long. The V and J ends lost 3 bases and 0 bases, in that order; junction bases with no gene match: 13. The V gene's germline CDR1 is SGHVS and CDR2 FQNEAQ. The CDR3 spells CASSFPGLVAPSSYEQYF. As DNA, the CDR3 is TGTGCCAGCAGCTTCCCGGGACTAGTCGCGCCGAGCTCCTACGAGCAGTACTTC.

DNA of the CDR3: TGTGCCAGCAGTCCTGAACAGGGGGAACTTCCTAACTATGGCTACACCTTC. As protein: CASSPEQGELPNYGYTF. V and J are TRBV4-2 and TRBJ1-2, with TRBD1 matching over 8 bases. This CDR3 is built from 17 residues. The germline V gene has CDR1 LGHNA and CDR2 YNFKEQ. Trimming cost V 6 bases and J 0 bases; bases outside gene matches: 12.

The chain combines TRBV9 with TRBJ1-6; D call uncertain. In germline, CDR1 is SGDLS, CDR2 YYNGEE. This CDR3 contains 14 residues. V lost 0 bases and J 10 bases, leaving 11 bases between the germline ends. CDR3 sequence (DNA): TGTGCCAGCAGCGTAGACGGCGGTTGGTCACCCCTCCACTTT. It specifies CASSVDGGWSPLHF.

The chain joins TRBV19 to TRBJ2-7, with D perhaps being TRBD1 or TRBD2 (5 bases each). Trimming removed 5 bases at V and 2 bases at J, with 10 bases between. Looked up from germline, CDR1 is LNHDA and CDR2 is SQIVND (reference sequence). CDR3 size: 13 residues. The CDR3 DNA follows: TGTGCCAGTAGTCCCCAGGGACCCTACGAGCAGTACTTC. It translates to CASSPQGPYEQYF.

As to this clone: The sample has other DNA sequences that encode this CDR3 too. DNA for the CDR3: TGTGCCAGCAGCTTGCTTTACGAGCAGTACTTC. This sequence encodes CASSLLYEQYF. The chain has TRBV11-2 and TRBJ2-7; no definite D call. The CDR3 extends over 11 amino acids. V shed 3 bases and J shed 4 bases, with 4 bases lying between them. Germline V gives CDR1 SGHAT, CDR2 FQNNGV.

A note on this clone: Other DNA sequences within the sample encode an identical CDR3. The rearrangement links TRBV7-2 to TRBJ1-5; weak D call: TRBD1 (5 bases). CDR1 SGHTA and CDR2 FQGNSA come from the germline V gene. V was cut by 1 base and J by 1 base, with 8 bases left in between. The CDR3 is 15 residues long. CDR3 protein: CASSLVGDSNQPQHF. The CDR3 DNA is TGTGCCAGCAGCTTAGTTGGGGACAGCAATCAGCCCCAGCATTTT.

To note about this clone: Other DNA sequences in this specimen translate into the identical CDR3. The chain has TRBV5-6 and TRBJ2-7; no clear D gene. Germline V gene data show CDR1 as SGHDT and CDR2 as YYEEEE. Trimming shortened V by 3 bases and J by 4 bases, and 8 bases separated the two germline ends. The CDR3 totals 12 residues. The CDR3 nucleotides read TGTGCCAGCAGCTCGCCTGGATACGAGCAGTACTTC. It specifies CASSSPGYEQYF.

Remarks on this clone: This same CDR3 is encoded by further DNA sequences in the sample. The chain is built from TRBV25-1 and TRBJ2-1; no clear D. This CDR3 spans 13 amino acids. The germline CDR1 and CDR2 sequences are MGHDK and SYGVNS. Trimming took 6 bases from V and 0 from J, leaving 6 bases between them. In DNA form, the CDR3 reads TGTGCCAGCAGCGACACCTCCTACAATGAGCAGTTCTTC. Translating it yields CASSDTSYNEQFF.

The V call is TRBV18, the J call TRBJ1-6; 9 nucleotides align to TRBD1. V lost 5 bases, J lost 7 bases, and 3 bases stayed unmatched. Germline-derived CDR1 and CDR2 are KGHSH and LQKENI. This CDR3 has 14 residues. CDR3 protein: CASSAGQGNSPLHF. Here the CDR3 DNA reads TGTGCCAGCTCAGCGGGACAGGGAAATTCACCCCTCCACTTT.

The V and J genes are TRBV18 and TRBJ1-3; 7 bases map to TRBD1. The CDR3 consists of 14 residues. The J segment lost 0 bases and the V segment lost 8 bases, leaving 4 bases of the junction unmatched. Germline V lookup: CDR1 KGHSH, CDR2 LQKENI. In DNA form, the CDR3 reads TGTGCCAGCCTTGGGACAGACTCTGGAAACACCATATATTTT. It yields the protein CASLGTDSGNTIYF.

The sample holds one count of this clone. The chain joins TRBV6-5 to TRBJ2-7, with 11 bases lining up with TRBD2. The CDR3 loop spans 15 amino acids. Germline V gene data show CDR1 as MNHEY and CDR2 as SVGAGI. The J segment lost 5 bases and the V segment lost 2 bases, leaving 5 bases of the junction unmatched. CDR3 loop: CASSYKTSGIDEQYF. The CDR3 coding sequence is TGTGCCAGCAGTTACAAGACTAGCGGGATCGACGAGCAGTACTTC.

The genes are TRBV29-1 and TRBJ2-3; 7 bases agree with TRBD1. The CDR3 sequence is 13 residues long. Trimming removed 7 bases from V and 5 bases from J; junction bases left unmatched: 9. Germline V gives CDR1 SQVTM, CDR2 ANQGSEA. The CDR3 loop is CSALDRQEDTQYF. DNA for the CDR3: TGCAGCGCCCTGGACAGGCAAGAAGATACGCAGTATTTT.